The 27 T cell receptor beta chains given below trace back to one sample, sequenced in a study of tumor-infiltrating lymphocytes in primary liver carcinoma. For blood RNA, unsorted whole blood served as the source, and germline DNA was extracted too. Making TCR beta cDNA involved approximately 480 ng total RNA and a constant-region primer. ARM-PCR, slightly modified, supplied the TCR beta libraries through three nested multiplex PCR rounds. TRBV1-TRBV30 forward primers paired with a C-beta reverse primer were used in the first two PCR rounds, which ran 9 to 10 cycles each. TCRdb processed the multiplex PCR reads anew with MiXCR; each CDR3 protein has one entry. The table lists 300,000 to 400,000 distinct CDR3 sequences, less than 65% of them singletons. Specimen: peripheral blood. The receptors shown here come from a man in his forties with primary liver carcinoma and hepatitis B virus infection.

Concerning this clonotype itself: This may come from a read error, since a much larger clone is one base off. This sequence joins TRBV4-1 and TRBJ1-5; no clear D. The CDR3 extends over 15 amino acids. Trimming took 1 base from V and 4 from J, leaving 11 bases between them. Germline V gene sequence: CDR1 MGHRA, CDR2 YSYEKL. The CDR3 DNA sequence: TGCGCCAGCAGCCAAGCTAGGGAGGGTAATCAGCCCCAGCATTTT. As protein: CASSQAREGNQPQHF.

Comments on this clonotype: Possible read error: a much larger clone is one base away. CDR3 loop: CASSKDLGDGGETQYF. The CDR3 DNA reads as TGCGCCAGCAGCAAAGATCTAGGCGATGGGGGGGAGACCCAGTACTTC. The V and J genes are TRBV4-3 and TRBJ2-5; tentatively, D is TRBD2 (6 bases). Germline V gives CDR1 LGHNA, CDR2 YSLEER. There are 16 residues in the CDR3.

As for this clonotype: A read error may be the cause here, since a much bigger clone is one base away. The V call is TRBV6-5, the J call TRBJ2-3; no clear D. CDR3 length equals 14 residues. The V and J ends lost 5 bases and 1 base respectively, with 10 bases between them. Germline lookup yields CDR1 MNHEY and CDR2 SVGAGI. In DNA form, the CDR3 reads TGTGCCAGCAGTGACGGTTGGGGCACAGATACGCAGTATTTT. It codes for CASSDGWGTDTQYF.

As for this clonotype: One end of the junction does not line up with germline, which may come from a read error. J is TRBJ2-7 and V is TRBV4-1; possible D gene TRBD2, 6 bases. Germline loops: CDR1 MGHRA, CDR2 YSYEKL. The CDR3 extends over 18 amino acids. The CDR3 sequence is CGSSQGPRVDGGAYEQYF. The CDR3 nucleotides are TGTGGCAGCAGCCAAGGTCCCAGGGTGGACGGCGGGGCATACGAGCAGTACTTC.

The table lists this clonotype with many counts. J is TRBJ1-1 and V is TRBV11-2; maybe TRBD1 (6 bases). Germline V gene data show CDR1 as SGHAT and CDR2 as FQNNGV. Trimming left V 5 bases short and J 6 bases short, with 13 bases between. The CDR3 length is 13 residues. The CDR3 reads CASSRWGAAEAFF. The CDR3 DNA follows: TGTGCCAGCAGCCGATGGGGGGCCGCTGAAGCTTTCTTT.

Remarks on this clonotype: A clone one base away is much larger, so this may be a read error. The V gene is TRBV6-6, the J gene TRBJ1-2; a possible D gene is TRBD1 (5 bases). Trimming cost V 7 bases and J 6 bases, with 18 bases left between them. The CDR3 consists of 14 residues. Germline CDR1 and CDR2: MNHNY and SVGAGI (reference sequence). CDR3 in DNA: TGTGCCAGCATCCTACTCCAGGGACCGAATGGCTACACCTTC. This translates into CASILLQGPNGYTF.

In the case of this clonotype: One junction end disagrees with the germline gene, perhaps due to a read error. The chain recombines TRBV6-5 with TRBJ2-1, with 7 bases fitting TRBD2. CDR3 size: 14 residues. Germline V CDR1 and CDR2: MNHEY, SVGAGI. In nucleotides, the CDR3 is TGTGCCAACAGTTATGGGGAGGGAAACAATGAGCAGTTCTTC. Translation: CANSYGEGNNEQFF.

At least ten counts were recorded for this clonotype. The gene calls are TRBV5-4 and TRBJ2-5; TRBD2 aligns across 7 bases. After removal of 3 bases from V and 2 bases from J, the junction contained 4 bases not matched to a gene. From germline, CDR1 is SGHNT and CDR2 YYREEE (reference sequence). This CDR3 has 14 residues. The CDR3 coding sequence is TGTGCCAGCAGCTCGGCTAGCGGACAAGAGACCCAGTACTTC. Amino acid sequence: CASSSASGQETQYF.

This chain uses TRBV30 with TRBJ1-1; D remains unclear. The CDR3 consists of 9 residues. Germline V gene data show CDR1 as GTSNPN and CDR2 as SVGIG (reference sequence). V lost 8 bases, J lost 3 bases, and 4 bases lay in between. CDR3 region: CALDTEAFF. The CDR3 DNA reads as TGTGCCCTTGACACTGAAGCTTTCTTT.

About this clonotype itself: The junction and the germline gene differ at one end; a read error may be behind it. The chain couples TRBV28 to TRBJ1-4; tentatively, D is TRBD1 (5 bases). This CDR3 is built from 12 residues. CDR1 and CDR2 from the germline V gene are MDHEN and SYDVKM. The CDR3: CVSSLGPGKLFF. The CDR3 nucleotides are TGTGTCAGCAGTTTAGGTCCAGGGAAACTGTTTTTT.

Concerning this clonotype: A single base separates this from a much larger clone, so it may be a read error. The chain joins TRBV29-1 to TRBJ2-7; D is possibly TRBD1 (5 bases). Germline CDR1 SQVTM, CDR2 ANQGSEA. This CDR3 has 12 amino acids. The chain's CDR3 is CSVKKDTYEHYF. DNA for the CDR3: TGCAGCGTTAAAAAGGACACCTACGAGCATTACTTC.

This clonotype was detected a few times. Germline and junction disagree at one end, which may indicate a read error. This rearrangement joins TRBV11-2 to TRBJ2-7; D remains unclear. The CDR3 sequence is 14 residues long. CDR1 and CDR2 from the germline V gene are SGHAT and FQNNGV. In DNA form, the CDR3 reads TGTGCCAGCAACTTAAGTTCAGCCACCTACGAGCAGTACTTC. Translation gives CASNLSSATYEQYF.

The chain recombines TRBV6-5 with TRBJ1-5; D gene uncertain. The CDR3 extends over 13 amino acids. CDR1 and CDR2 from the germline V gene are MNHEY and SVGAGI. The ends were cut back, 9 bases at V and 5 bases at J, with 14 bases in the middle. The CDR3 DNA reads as TGTGCCAGTAGGCCGGACGGTTATCAGCCCCAGCATTTT. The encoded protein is CASRPDGYQPQHF.

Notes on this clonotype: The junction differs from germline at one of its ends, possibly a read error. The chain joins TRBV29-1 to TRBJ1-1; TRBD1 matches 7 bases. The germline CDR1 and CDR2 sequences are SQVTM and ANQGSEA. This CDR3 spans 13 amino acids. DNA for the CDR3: TGCAGCGTTGCGACAGGGCTGAATACTGTAGCTTTCTTT. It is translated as CSVATGLNTVAFF. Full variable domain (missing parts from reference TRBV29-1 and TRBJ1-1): SAVISQKPSRDICQRGTSLTIQCQVDSQVTMMFWYRQQPGQSLTLIATANQGSEATYESGFVIDKFPISRPNLTFSTLTVSNMSPEDSSIYLCSVATGLNTVAFFGQGTRLTVV.

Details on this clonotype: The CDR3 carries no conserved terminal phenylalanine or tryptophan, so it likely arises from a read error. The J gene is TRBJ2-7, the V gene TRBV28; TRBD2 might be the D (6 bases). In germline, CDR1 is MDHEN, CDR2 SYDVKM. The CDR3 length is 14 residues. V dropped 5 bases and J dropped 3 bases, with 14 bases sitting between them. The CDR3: CASSPTRVRYEQYL. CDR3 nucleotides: TGTGCCAGCAGTCCGACTAGAGTTCGCTACGAGCAGTACCTC.

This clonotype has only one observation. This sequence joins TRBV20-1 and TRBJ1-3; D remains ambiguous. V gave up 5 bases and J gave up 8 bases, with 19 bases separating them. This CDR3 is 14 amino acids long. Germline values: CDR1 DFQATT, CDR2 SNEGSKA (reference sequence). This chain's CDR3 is CSAQPGPSRDTIYF. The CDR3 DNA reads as TGCAGTGCTCAGCCGGGCCCATCACGAGACACCATATATTTT.

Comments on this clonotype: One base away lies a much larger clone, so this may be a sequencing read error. The CDR3 DNA is TGTGCCAGCAGGCAAGATCTGCTAGCGGGAGACACCGGGGAGCTGTTTTTT. It is translated as CASRQDLLAGDTGELFF. The chain is built from TRBV11-2 and TRBJ2-2; 10 bases agree with TRBD2. The junction had 10 bases not matched to a gene; V was cut back by 6 bases and J by 3 bases. This CDR3 comprises 17 residues. Germline-derived CDR1 and CDR2 are SGHAT and FQNNGV.

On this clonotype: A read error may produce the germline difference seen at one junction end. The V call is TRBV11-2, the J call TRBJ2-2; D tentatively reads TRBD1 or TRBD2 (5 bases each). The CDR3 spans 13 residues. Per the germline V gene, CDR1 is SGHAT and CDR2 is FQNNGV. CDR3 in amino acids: CASSLPNSRELFF. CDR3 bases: TGTGCCAGCAGCTTACCGAATTCCAGGGAGCTTTTTTTT.

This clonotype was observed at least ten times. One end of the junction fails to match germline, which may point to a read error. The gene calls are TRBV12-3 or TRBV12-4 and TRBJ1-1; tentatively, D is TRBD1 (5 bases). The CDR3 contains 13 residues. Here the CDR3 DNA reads TGTGCCAGCAGCTTAGGCCTGGGATGGGGCCTCTTCTTT. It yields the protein CASSLGLGWGLFF.

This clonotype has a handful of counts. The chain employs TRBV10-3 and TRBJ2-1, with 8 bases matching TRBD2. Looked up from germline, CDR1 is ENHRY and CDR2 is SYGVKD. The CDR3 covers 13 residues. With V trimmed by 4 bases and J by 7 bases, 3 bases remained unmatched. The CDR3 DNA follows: TGTGCCATCAGTGCGGGAGGGCCAAATGAGCAGTTCTTC. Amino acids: CAISAGGPNEQFF.

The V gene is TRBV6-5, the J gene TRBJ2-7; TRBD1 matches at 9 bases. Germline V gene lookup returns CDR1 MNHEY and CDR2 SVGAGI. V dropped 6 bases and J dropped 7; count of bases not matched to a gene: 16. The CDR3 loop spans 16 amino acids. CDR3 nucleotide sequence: TGTGCCAGCAGGGGACAGGGACCCTCTAGCTACAATGAGCAGTACTTC. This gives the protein CASRGQGPSSYNEQYF.

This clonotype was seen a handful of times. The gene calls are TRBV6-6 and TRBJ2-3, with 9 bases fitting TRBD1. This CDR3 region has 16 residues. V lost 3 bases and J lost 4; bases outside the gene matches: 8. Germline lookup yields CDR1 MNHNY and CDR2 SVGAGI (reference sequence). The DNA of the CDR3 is TGTGCCAGCAGTTATTCACCCGGGACAGGGTCAGATACGCAGTATTTT. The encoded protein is CASSYSPGTGSDTQYF.

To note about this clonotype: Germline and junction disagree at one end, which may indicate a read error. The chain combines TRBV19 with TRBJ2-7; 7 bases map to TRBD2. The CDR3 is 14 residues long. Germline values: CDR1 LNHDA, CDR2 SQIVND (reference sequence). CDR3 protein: CTSSFQSGKFEQYF. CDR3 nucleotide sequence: TGTACCAGTAGCTTCCAAAGCGGGAAATTCGAGCAGTACTTC.

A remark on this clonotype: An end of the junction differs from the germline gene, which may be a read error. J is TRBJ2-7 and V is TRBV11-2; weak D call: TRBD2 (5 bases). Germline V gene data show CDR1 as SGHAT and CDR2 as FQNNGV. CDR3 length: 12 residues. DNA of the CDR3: TGTGCCAGCAGCGGGAGCTACTACGAGCACTACTTC. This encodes CASSGSYYEHYF.

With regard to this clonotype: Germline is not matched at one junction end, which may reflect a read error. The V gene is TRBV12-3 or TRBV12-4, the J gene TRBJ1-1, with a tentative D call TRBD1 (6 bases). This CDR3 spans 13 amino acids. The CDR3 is CASSQQGNTVAFF. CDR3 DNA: TGTGCCAGCAGTCAACAGGGAAACACTGTAGCTTTCTTT.

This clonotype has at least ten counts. CDR3 nucleotide sequence: TGTGCCAGCAGCTTAGATTCTAGCGGGAGGAATGAGCAGTTCTTC. Protein sequence: CASSLDSSGRNEQFF. The J gene is TRBJ2-1, the V gene TRBV11-3; 11 nucleotides align to TRBD2. The trim removed 0 bases at V and 7 bases at J, leaving 2 bases unmatched. Germline V gives CDR1 SGHNT, CDR2 YENEEA. The CDR3 sequence is 15 residues long.

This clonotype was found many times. The DNA for the CDR3 is TGTGCCAGCAGCTTAGACGCGCGGGAGGGGTCAGGGCAGTATTTT. Protein sequence: CASSLDAREGSGQYF. The chain joins TRBV11-3 to TRBJ2-3, with 9 bases identical to TRBD2. Germline CDR1 reads SGHNT; CDR2 reads YENEEA. This CDR3 is built from 15 residues. Germline trimming cut 0 bases from V and 11 bases from J; bases unmatched to any gene: 9. The complete variable domain, with remaining parts taken from reference TRBV11-3 and TRBJ2-3, reads EAGVVQSPRYKIIEKKQPVAFWCNPISGHNTLYWYLQNLGQGPELLIRYENEEAVDDSQLPKDRFSAERLKGVDSTLKIQPAELGDSAVYLCASSLDAREGSGQYFGPGTRLTVL.